Following are 15 T cell receptor beta chains from one sample sequenced in a study of brain T cells in children with intractable seizures. Clones were sequenced by immunoSEQ multiplex PCR, and TCRdb holds only the in-frame ones, with some missing. This sample has fewer than 150,000 clones, with roughly 92% found just once. The starting material was peripheral blood, obtained at surgery. Receptors originate from a boy younger than two with hemimegalencephaly and intractable seizures.

The rearrangement joins TRBV24-1 to TRBJ2-3; D unresolved. Trimming pared 4 bases from V and 4 bases from J, leaving 8 bases between. From germline, CDR1 is KGHDR and CDR2 SFDVKD. The CDR3 runs 13 residues. The CDR3 loop reads CATSDGSSDTQYF. CDR3 nucleotides: TGTGCCACCAGTGACGGCTCGTCAGATACGCAGTATTTT.

The J gene is TRBJ1-5, the V gene TRBV2; TRBD1 agrees at 7 bases. V dropped 4 bases and J dropped 7; count of bases not matched to a gene: 4. The length of the CDR3 is 13 residues. CDR1 and CDR2 (germline): SNHLY, FYNNEI. CDR3 bases: TGTGCCAGCAGTGGGGCAGGGGGACAGCCCCAGCATTTT. This gives the protein CASSGAGGQPQHF.

This rearrangement joins TRBV19 to TRBJ2-2; D is possibly TRBD2 (6 bases). Per germline, CDR1 LNHDA and CDR2 SQIVND (reference sequence). The V and J ends lost 4 bases and 0 bases respectively, with 9 bases between them. The CDR3 length is 15 residues. CDR3 protein: CASSTGTANTGELFF. CDR3 DNA: TGTGCCAGTAGTACAGGGACTGCGAACACCGGGGAGCTGTTTTTT. The entire variable domain, with the rest obtained from reference TRBV19 and TRBJ2-2, is as follows: DGGITQSPKYLFRKEGQNVTLSCEQNLNHDAMYWYRQDPGQGLRLIYYSQIVNDFQKGDIAEGYSVSREKKESFPLTVTSAQKNPTAFYLCASSTGTANTGELFFGEGSRLTVL.

The chain has TRBV5-1 and TRBJ2-7; no clear D. Germline V gene sequence: CDR1 SGHRS, CDR2 YFSETQ. Trimming removed 0 bases at V and 1 base at J, with 11 bases between. CDR3 size: 15 residues. The CDR3 DNA reads as TGCGCCAGCAGCTTGGGGGTGACCGGTTCCTACGAGCAGTACTTC. Protein product: CASSLGVTGSYEQYF.

This clone is a singleton in its sample. In nucleotides, the CDR3 is TGTGCCAGCAGTTTAGAGGGACAGGGACTCAGGCCCTACGAGCAGTACTTC. This encodes CASSLEGQGLRPYEQYF. The chain combines TRBV28 with TRBJ2-7; 9 positions match TRBD1. Germline loops: CDR1 MDHEN, CDR2 SYDVKM. The CDR3 is 17 residues long. Trimming removed 2 bases from V and 2 bases from J; junction bases left unmatched: 10.

The chain combines TRBV4-1 with TRBJ2-3; unclear D gene. The CDR3 spans 12 residues. The ends were cut back, 1 base at V and 4 bases at J, with 3 bases in the middle. CDR1 is MGHRA and CDR2 is YSYEKL in the germline V gene. CDR3 amino acids: CASSQVADTQYF. The CDR3 DNA sequence: TGCGCCAGCAGCCAAGTTGCAGATACGCAGTATTTT.

As concerns this clone: Other DNA variants within this sample encode the same CDR3. This rearrangement joins TRBV4-3 to TRBJ2-2; 9 bases fit TRBD2. Trimming took 1 base from V and 3 from J; bases not matched to a gene: 0. This CDR3 is 15 amino acids long. Germline loops: CDR1 LGHNA, CDR2 YSLEER. CDR3 nucleotide sequence: TGCGCCAGCAGCCAAGGACTAGCGGACACCGGGGAGCTGTTTTTT. As protein: CASSQGLADTGELFF.

This sequence joins TRBV11-2 and TRBJ2-4; weak D call: TRBD2 (6 bases). Trimming shortened V by 2 bases and J by 8 bases, and 10 bases separated the two germline ends. The CDR3 is made up of 13 amino acids. Germline CDR1 SGHAT, CDR2 FQNNGV. The CDR3 nucleotides are TGTGCCAGCAGCTTAAGCGGGTTGGACATTCAGTACTTC. It encodes CASSLSGLDIQYF.

The rearrangement joins TRBV9 to TRBJ2-3, with 7 bases aligning to TRBD2. The J segment lost 6 bases and the V segment lost 0 bases, leaving 7 bases of the junction unmatched. The CDR3 is made up of 15 amino acids. Germline-derived CDR1 and CDR2 are SGDLS and YYNGEE. In nucleotides, the CDR3 is TGTGCCAGCAGCGTAGTTGCGGGAGATGGGGATACGCAGTATTTT. The encoded protein is CASSVVAGDGDTQYF.

The chain carries TRBV5-4 and TRBJ2-5; 11 positions match TRBD2. Germline CDR1 and CDR2: SGHNT and YYREEE (reference sequence). V lost 9 bases and J lost 3; bases outside the gene matches: 7. The CDR3 contains 14 residues. CDR3 sequence: CATTLGLAEETQYF. The CDR3 DNA follows: TGTGCCACAACGTTGGGACTAGCGGAAGAGACCCAGTACTTC.

The chain is built from TRBV19 and TRBJ1-5; weak D call: TRBD1 (5 bases). The CDR3 is 14 residues long. With 8 bases removed from V and 6 bases from J, the gap between germline ends came to 17 bases. Germline V lookup: CDR1 LNHDA, CDR2 SQIVND (reference sequence). The CDR3 nucleotides read TGTGCCAGTCAAAAGGTCCAGGGAGGTCAGCCCCAGCATTTT. This sequence encodes CASQKVQGGQPQHF.

The chain combines TRBV27 with TRBJ2-5, with 8 nucleotides matching TRBD1. Germline CDR1 is MNHEY and CDR2 is SMNVEV (reference sequence). This CDR3 has 14 residues. V lost 5 bases and J lost 1; bases outside the gene matches: 3. CDR3 amino acids: CASSAGQGQETQYF. The CDR3 DNA reads as TGTGCCAGCAGTGCAGGACAGGGCCAAGAGACCCAGTACTTC.

V usage is TRBV5-8 and J usage is TRBJ1-2, with 9 nucleotides matching TRBD1. The V gene end was trimmed by 4 bases and the J gene end by 0 bases; junction bases not matched to a gene: 10. This CDR3 spans 17 amino acids. Germline-derived CDR1 and CDR2 are SGHTS and YDEGEE. The CDR3 DNA sequence: TGTGCCAGCAGCACCCGGACAGGGGCCGCACCTAACTATGGCTACACCTTC. Protein sequence: CASSTRTGAAPNYGYTF.

The rearrangement links TRBV27 to TRBJ2-7; D remains ambiguous. Germline values: CDR1 MNHEY, CDR2 SMNVEV (reference sequence). CDR3 length: 13 residues. Between the trimmed V and J ends, which lost 2 bases and 2 bases, there was a span of 7 bases. The CDR3 here is CASSLRAAYEQYF. CDR3 nucleotides: TGTGCCAGCAGTTTAAGGGCAGCCTACGAGCAGTACTTC.

This clone has a handful of counts. The rearrangement uses TRBV6-1 and TRBJ1-4; 7 nucleotides agree with TRBD1. CDR1 and CDR2 (germline): MNHNS, SASEGT. V was clipped by 3 bases and J by 7 bases; unmatched bases: 5. This CDR3 spans 14 amino acids. Here the CDR3 reads CASSDGTEVEKLFF. In nucleotides, the CDR3 is TGTGCCAGCAGTGACGGGACAGAGGTTGAAAAACTGTTTTTT.